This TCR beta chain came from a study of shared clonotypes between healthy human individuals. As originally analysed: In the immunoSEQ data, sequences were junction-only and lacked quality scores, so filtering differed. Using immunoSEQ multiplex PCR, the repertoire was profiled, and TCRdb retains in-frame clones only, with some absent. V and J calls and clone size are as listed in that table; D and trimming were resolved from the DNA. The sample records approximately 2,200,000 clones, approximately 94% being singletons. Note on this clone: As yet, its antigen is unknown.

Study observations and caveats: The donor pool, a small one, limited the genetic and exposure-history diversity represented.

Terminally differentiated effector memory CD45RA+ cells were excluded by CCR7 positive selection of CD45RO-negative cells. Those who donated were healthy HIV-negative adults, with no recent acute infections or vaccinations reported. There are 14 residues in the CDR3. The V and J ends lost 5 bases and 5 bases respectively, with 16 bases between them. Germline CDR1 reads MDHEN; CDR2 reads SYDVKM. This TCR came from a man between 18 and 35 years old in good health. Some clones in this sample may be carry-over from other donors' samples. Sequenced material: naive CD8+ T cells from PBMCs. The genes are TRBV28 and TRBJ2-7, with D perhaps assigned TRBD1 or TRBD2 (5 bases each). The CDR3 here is CASSPSWDGDEQYF. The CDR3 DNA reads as TGTGCCAGCAGTCCTTCGTGGGACGGAGACGAGCAGTACTTC.